These 13 T cell receptor beta chains came from one sample sequenced in a study of blood T cell repertoires in COVID-19. Profiling relied on immunoSEQ multiplex PCR, and the TCRdb table lists in-frame clones only, not all of them. In the table there are more than 15,000 clones, about 90% of which are singletons. The sequenced sample was peripheral blood. The receptors were sampled from a human donor in a cohort sampled during active COVID-19.

The genes are TRBV18 and TRBJ1-3, with D perhaps TRBD1 (6 bases). V dropped 6 bases and J dropped 4 bases, with 13 bases sitting between them. Germline V CDR1 and CDR2: KGHSH, LQKENI. The CDR3 runs 14 residues. For the CDR3, the DNA is TGTGCCAGCTCCGATGAGGGACAAGGAAACACCATATATTTT. Protein product: CASSDEGQGNTIYF.

In its sample, this clone was seen a few times. The J gene is TRBJ2-7, the V gene TRBV18; TRBD1 might be the D (5 bases). Germline CDR1 and CDR2: KGHSH and LQKENI. This CDR3 is 12 amino acids long. The V end lost 4 bases, the J end lost 7 bases, and 11 bases lay between the germline ends. The CDR3 loop reads CASSQGLWEQYF. For the CDR3, the DNA is TGTGCCAGCTCACAGGGGCTCTGGGAGCAGTACTTC.

The CDR3 spells CASSRGGEQYF. For the CDR3, the DNA is TGTGCCAGCAGTCGGGGGGGCGAGCAGTACTTC. This rearrangement joins TRBV11-1 to TRBJ2-7, with 8 nucleotides matching TRBD2. Trimming cost V 6 bases and J 6 bases; bases outside gene matches: 1. Germline loops: CDR1 SGHAT, CDR2 FQDESV (reference sequence). This CDR3 has 11 residues.

The chain employs TRBV15 and TRBJ2-1; weak D call: TRBD2 (6 bases). Germline V lookup: CDR1 LNHNV, CDR2 YYDKDF (reference sequence). The CDR3 is 16 residues long. Trimming stripped 0 bases from V and 2 bases from J, with 11 bases between. As DNA, the CDR3 is TGTGCCACCAGCAGAGATAGTGGAGGGGCCTACAATGAGCAGTTCTTC. Its translation is CATSRDSGGAYNEQFF.

A single count supports this clone. This chain joins TRBV3-1 (or the pseudogene TRBV3-2) and TRBJ2-7; D might be TRBD1 (5 bases). This CDR3 has 15 residues. Germline loops: CDR1 LGHDT, CDR2 YNNKEL (reference sequence). The germline V and J ends were trimmed by 5 bases and 5 bases, with 19 bases remaining between them. For the CDR3, the DNA is TGTGCCAGCAGCACTCGAAGGCAGGGTGGCGACGAGCAGTACTTC. Residues: CASSTRRQGGDEQYF.

This clone counts as large. The chain uses TRBV11-2 and TRBJ2-1; D is possibly TRBD2 (5 bases). CDR1 and CDR2 (germline): SGHAT, FQNNGV. The CDR3 sequence is 14 residues long. V lost 8 bases to trimming and J lost 0 bases, with 11 bases between them. The chain's CDR3 is CASRGFPSYNEQFF. The CDR3 DNA reads TGTGCCAGCCGCGGGTTTCCCTCCTACAATGAGCAGTTCTTC.

This rearrangement joins TRBV3-1 (or the pseudogene TRBV3-2) to TRBJ1-2; tentative D call: TRBD1 (5 bases). The CDR3 is made up of 14 amino acids. CDR1 and CDR2 from the germline V gene are LGHDT and YNNKEL (reference sequence). V was cut by 4 bases and J by 3 bases, with 12 bases left in between. CDR3 sequence reads: CASSRKDTYYGYTF. CDR3 bases: TGTGCCAGCAGCCGGAAGGACACTTACTATGGCTACACCTTC.

The chain carries TRBV28 and TRBJ2-1; 8 bases are shared with TRBD2. Trimming removed 3 bases from V and 7 bases from J; junction bases left unmatched: 11. CDR1 and CDR2 from the germline V gene are MDHEN and SYDVKM. CDR3 length: 16 amino acids. The CDR3 bases are TGTGCCAGCAGTTTTCCGACCGGGAGGGGGGGGAATGAGCAGTTCTTC. Translation: CASSFPTGRGGNEQFF. Supplemented by reference TRBV28 and TRBJ2-1, the full variable domain reads DVKVTQSSRYLVKRTGEKVFLECVQDMDHENMFWYRQDPGLGLRLIYFSYDVKMKEKGDIPEGYSVSREKKERFSLILESASTNQTSMYLCASSFPTGRGGNEQFFGPGTRLTVL.

This clone appeared once. The chain carries TRBV5-4 and TRBJ2-7; maybe TRBD2 (7 bases). The CDR3 consists of 14 residues. V was pared by 4 bases and J by 6 bases, with 17 bases between. The germline V gene encodes CDR1 SGHNT and CDR2 YYREEE (reference sequence). The CDR3 DNA follows: TGTGCCAGCAGCATGCGGGGGCAACAGTCCGAGCAGTACTTC. Residues: CASSMRGQQSEQYF.

The J gene is TRBJ1-2, the V gene TRBV27, with 9 bases matching TRBD1. This CDR3 has 14 residues. J gave up 6 bases and V 3 bases, and 5 bases lay outside the gene matches. Germline V gene sequence: CDR1 MNHEY, CDR2 SMNVEV (reference sequence). CDR3 in amino acids: CASSFTGTGNGYTF. Here the CDR3 DNA reads TGTGCCAGCAGTTTCACCGGGACAGGGAATGGCTACACCTTC.

This clone was recorded only once. The rearrangement uses TRBV2 and TRBJ2-1; the match to TRBD2 covers 12 bases. Germline-derived CDR1 and CDR2 are SNHLY and FYNNEI. V trimming: 7 bases; J trimming: 4 bases; junction bases outside the gene matches: 5. The CDR3 consists of 15 residues. This CDR3 is CASKRTSGEYNEQFF. For the CDR3, the DNA is TGTGCCAGCAAAAGGACTAGCGGGGAATACAATGAGCAGTTCTTC.

The rearrangement uses TRBV29-1 and TRBJ2-1; D possibly corresponds to TRBD1 (5 bases). V was trimmed by 2 bases and J by 7 bases, leaving 12 bases between them. This CDR3 has 13 amino acids. Per germline, CDR1 SQVTM and CDR2 ANQGSEA. The chain's CDR3 is CSVERQTLNEQFF. In DNA form, the CDR3 reads TGCAGCGTTGAAAGACAGACCCTAAATGAGCAGTTCTTC.

The V call is TRBV2, the J call TRBJ2-7; the D gene is possibly TRBD1 (5 bases). Trimming removed 4 bases at V and 6 bases at J, with 13 bases between. The CDR3 sequence is 13 residues long. In germline, CDR1 is SNHLY, CDR2 FYNNEI. This chain's CDR3 is CASSGARAGEQYF. As DNA, the CDR3 is TGTGCCAGCAGTGGGGCCAGGGCCGGCGAGCAGTACTTC.